The rows below give T cell receptor beta chains drawn from one sample of a study of T cells after yellow fever vaccination. One entry per CDR3 protein, called by TCRdb with MiXCR from the 5' RACE reads. Of nearly 550,000 distinct CDR3 sequences in the sample, 15% to 20% were seen once. Sequences were derived from PBMCs, sampled 15 days after the yellow fever booster vaccination. All receptors come from a man aged 30 to 45 who received the YFV17D yellow fever vaccine. Each CDR3 is given with its conserved first and last residue.

j_gene: TRBJ2-1; v_gene: TRBV6-5; CDR3aa: CASSYPKVAGGSSYNEQFF
j_gene: TRBJ2-2; v_gene: TRBV6-4; CDR3aa: CASALTGGTYTGELFF
j_gene: TRBJ2-1; v_gene: TRBV18; CDR3aa: CASSLQGDNEQFF
j_gene: TRBJ2-2; v_gene: TRBV12-3/TRBV12-4; CDR3aa: CASSTTGYGSGELFF
j_gene: TRBJ1-1; v_gene: TRBV20-1; CDR3aa: CSALEGATEAFF
j_gene: TRBJ2-3; v_gene: TRBV29-1; CDR3aa: CSCKDRHRTDTQYF
j_gene: TRBJ2-2; v_gene: TRBV4-3; CDR3aa: CASSQENLGRTNTGELFF
j_gene: TRBJ2-3; v_gene: TRBV15; CDR3aa: CATSRGALAETDTQYF
j_gene: TRBJ2-5; v_gene: TRBV20-1; CDR3aa: CSAARGQRETQYF
j_gene: TRBJ2-2; v_gene: TRBV12-3/TRBV12-4; CDR3aa: CASRSMGANTGELFF
j_gene: TRBJ1-2; v_gene: TRBV25-1; CDR3aa: CASSGGLVGYGYTF
j_gene: TRBJ2-1; v_gene: TRBV12-3/TRBV12-4; CDR3aa: CASSKTRSSYNEQFF
j_gene: TRBJ2-5; v_gene: TRBV20-1; CDR3aa: CSAAGGETQYF
j_gene: TRBJ1-1; v_gene: TRBV10-3; CDR3aa: CAIRTGMNTEAFF
j_gene: TRBJ2-5; v_gene: TRBV7-9; CDR3aa: CASSLPGLGYQTQYF
j_gene: TRBJ1-1; v_gene: TRBV15; CDR3aa: CATSSNGNTEAFF
j_gene: TRBJ1-2; v_gene: TRBV6-5; CDR3aa: CASSYFGTVGDGYTF
j_gene: TRBJ2-1; v_gene: TRBV5-1; CDR3aa: CASSLNSGSTNEQFF
j_gene: TRBJ2-1; v_gene: TRBV24-1; CDR3aa: CATSDSGAVGPSYNEQFF
j_gene: TRBJ2-7; v_gene: TRBV5-4; CDR3aa: CASSTAGLADYEQYF
j_gene: TRBJ2-7; v_gene: TRBV6-5; CDR3aa: CASSYSRTGGSGEQYF
j_gene: TRBJ2-5; v_gene: TRBV29-1; CDR3aa: CSVEASRRETQYF
j_gene: TRBJ2-1; v_gene: TRBV7-9; CDR3aa: CASSDIDRISYNEQFF
j_gene: TRBJ2-3; v_gene: TRBV29-1; CDR3aa: CSVALGLSTDTQYF
j_gene: TRBJ2-1; v_gene: TRBV20-1; CDR3aa: CSARAGVIVGEQFF
j_gene: TRBJ2-1; v_gene: TRBV5-1; CDR3aa: CASSLGGSSYNEQFF
j_gene: TRBJ2-5; v_gene: TRBV12-3/TRBV12-4; CDR3aa: CASSFGLHQETQYF
j_gene: TRBJ2-5; v_gene: TRBV7-9; CDR3aa: CASSFLGTAKETQYF
j_gene: TRBJ2-3; v_gene: TRBV2; CDR3aa: CATKRTSGLTDTQYF
j_gene: TRBJ2-5; v_gene: TRBV6-2/TRBV6-3; CDR3aa: CASRGLPGETQYF
j_gene: TRBJ2-5; v_gene: TRBV5-1; CDR3aa: CASSLGTGGRETQYF
j_gene: TRBJ2-2; v_gene: TRBV5-5; CDR3aa: CASSLVAGARNTGELFF
j_gene: TRBJ2-3; v_gene: TRBV7-8; CDR3aa: CASSPLGLSTDTQYF
j_gene: TRBJ2-1; v_gene: TRBV4-2; CDR3aa: CASSQDGASSYNEQFF
j_gene: TRBJ2-1; v_gene: TRBV27; CDR3aa: CASSLYGGEQFF
j_gene: TRBJ2-1; v_gene: TRBV7-2; CDR3aa: CASSLERRREFF
j_gene: TRBJ2-3; v_gene: TRBV10-3; CDR3aa: CAISVNSGSDTQYF
j_gene: TRBJ2-1; v_gene: TRBV7-9; CDR3aa: CASSSARLAGGDEQFF
j_gene: TRBJ2-3; v_gene: TRBV5-5; CDR3aa: CASSLGGGFADTQYF
j_gene: TRBJ2-1; v_gene: TRBV9; CDR3aa: CASSPSGGDEQFF
j_gene: TRBJ2-1; v_gene: TRBV20-1; CDR3aa: CSARAIGTGGRVEQFF
j_gene: TRBJ2-1; v_gene: TRBV20-1; CDR3aa: CSARNGNEQFF
j_gene: TRBJ2-7; v_gene: TRBV20-1; CDR3aa: CSARRQSSSEQYF
j_gene: TRBJ1-6; v_gene: TRBV2; CDR3aa: CASSYGTADSPLHF
j_gene: TRBJ2-7; v_gene: TRBV29-1; CDR3aa: CSVVAQASSYEQYF
j_gene: TRBJ2-3; v_gene: TRBV9; CDR3aa: CASSVAGGPLDTQYF
j_gene: TRBJ1-5; v_gene: TRBV20-1; CDR3aa: CSARRGVGLTSKPQHF
j_gene: TRBJ2-1; v_gene: TRBV6-1; CDR3aa: CASSQTSGRAHEQFF
j_gene: TRBJ2-3; v_gene: TRBV3-1; CDR3aa: CASNNYGDTQYF
j_gene: TRBJ2-7; v_gene: TRBV12-3/TRBV12-4; CDR3aa: CATEGEGQYEQYF
j_gene: TRBJ1-1; v_gene: TRBV4-3; CDR3aa: CASSQSGSAFF
j_gene: TRBJ2-3; v_gene: TRBV7-9; CDR3aa: CASSLGRRTDTQYF
j_gene: TRBJ2-7; v_gene: TRBV5-1; CDR3aa: CASSRGGLAGPFDEQYF